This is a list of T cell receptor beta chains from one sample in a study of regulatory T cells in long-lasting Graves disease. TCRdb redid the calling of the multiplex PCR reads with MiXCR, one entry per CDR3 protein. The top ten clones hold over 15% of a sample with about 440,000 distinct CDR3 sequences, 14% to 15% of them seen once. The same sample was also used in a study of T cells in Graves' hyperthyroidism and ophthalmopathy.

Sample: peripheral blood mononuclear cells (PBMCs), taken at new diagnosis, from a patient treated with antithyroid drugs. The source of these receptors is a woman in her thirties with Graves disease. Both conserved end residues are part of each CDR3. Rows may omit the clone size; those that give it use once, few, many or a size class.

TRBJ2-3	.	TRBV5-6	CASAHNMRAGDTQYF
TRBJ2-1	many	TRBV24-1	CATRPGGTYNEQFF
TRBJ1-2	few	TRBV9	CASSRIGRGYTF
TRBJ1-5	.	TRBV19	CASSRGGQGPGAQHF
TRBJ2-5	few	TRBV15	CATSKVGDQETQYF
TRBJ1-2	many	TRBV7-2	CASRPNRVEGYTF
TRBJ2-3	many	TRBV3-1	CASSPPSGDTQYF
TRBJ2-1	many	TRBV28	CASGRNEQFF
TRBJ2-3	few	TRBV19	CASSKPSPLAGSSTDTQYF
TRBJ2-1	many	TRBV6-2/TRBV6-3	CASSLPNGGKQFF
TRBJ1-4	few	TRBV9	CASSVEGIRANEKLFF
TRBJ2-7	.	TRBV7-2	CASSLTAGRREAEQYF
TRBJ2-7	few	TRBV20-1	CSAGGSGQHSYEQYF
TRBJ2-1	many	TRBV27	CASHLSGTSYNEQFF
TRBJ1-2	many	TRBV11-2	CASSLEPLPSRGGYTF
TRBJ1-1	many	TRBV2	CASRRTGLNTEAFF
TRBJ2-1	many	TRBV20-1	CSARDLSLAFEQFF
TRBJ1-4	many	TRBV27	CASSLLGTANEKLFF
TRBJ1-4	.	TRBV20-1	CSAPRWDRGPGYEKLFF
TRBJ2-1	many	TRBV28	CASSFPGERLWEQFF
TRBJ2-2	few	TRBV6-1	CASPSFGWDRGPGELFF
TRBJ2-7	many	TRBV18	CASSPLPGQEYEQYF
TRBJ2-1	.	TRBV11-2	CASSIPTSRTYNEQFF
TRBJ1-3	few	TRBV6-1	CASSPGTGTVSGNTIYF
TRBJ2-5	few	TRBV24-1	CATSDYGEETQYF
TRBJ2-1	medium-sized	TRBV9	CASSVGSGGANEQFF
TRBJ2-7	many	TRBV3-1	CASSLDIHRRYEQYF
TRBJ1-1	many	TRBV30	CAWSGGQPWGTEAFF